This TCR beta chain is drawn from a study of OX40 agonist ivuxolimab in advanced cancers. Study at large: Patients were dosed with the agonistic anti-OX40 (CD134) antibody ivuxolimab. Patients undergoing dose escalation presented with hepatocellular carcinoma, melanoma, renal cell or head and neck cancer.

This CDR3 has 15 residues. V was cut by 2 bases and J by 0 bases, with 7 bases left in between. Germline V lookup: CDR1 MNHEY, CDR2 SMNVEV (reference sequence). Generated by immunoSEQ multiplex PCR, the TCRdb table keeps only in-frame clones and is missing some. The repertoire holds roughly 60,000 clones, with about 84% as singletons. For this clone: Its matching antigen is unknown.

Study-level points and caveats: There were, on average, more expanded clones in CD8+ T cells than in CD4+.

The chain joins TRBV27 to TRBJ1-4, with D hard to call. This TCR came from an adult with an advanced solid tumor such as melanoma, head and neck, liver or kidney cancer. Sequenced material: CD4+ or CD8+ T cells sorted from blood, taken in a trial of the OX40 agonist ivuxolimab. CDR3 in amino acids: CASSLQAATNEKLFF. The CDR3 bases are TGTGCCAGCAGTTTACAGGCTGCAACTAATGAAAAACTGTTTTTT.